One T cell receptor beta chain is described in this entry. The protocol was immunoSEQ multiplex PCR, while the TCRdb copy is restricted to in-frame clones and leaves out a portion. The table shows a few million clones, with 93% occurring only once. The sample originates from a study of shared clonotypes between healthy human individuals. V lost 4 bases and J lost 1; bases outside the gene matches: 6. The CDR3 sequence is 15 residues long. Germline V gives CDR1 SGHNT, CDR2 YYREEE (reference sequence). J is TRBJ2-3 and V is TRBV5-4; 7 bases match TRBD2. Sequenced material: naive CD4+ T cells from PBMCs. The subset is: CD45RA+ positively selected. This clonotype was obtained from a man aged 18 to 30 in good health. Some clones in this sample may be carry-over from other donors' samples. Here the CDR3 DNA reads TGTGCCAGCAGCGACCCTAGCGGAGGCACAGATACGCAGTATTTT. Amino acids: CASSDPSGGTDTQYF.